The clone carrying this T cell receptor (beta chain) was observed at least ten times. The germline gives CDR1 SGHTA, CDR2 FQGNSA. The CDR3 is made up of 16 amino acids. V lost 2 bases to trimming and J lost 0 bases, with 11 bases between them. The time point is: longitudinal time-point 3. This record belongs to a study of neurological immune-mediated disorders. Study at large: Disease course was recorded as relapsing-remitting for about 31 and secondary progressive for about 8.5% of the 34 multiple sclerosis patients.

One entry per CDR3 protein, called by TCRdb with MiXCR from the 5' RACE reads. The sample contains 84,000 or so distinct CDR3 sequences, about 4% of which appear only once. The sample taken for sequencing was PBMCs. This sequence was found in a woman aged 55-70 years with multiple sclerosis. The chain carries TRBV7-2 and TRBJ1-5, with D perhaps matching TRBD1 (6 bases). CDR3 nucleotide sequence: TGTGCCAGCAGCTTACAGGGGACCTATAGCAATCAGCCCCAGCATTTT. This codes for CASSLQGTYSNQPQHF.